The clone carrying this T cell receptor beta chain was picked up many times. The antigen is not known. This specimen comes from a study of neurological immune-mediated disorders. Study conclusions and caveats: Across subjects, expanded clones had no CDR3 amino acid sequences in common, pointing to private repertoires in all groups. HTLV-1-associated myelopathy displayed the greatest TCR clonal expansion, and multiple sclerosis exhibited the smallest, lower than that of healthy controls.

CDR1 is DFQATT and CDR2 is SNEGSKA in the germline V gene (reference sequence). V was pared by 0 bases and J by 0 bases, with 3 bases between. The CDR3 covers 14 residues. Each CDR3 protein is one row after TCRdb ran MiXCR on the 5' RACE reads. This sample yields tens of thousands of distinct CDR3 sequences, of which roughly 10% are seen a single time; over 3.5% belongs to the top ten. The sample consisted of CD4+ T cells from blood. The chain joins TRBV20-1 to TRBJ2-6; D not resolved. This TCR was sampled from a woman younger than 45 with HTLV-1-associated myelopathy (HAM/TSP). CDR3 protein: CSAREVSGANVLTF. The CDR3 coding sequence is TGCAGTGCTAGAGAGGTCTCTGGGGCCAACGTCCTGACTTTC.